Listed here are 19 T cell receptor beta chains from one sample, sequenced in a study of CD8 T cells in ankylosing spondylitis (dated by TCRdb to about 2017). Library preparation was by 5' RACE. Sequencing was carried out with an Illumina HiSeq 2500. In TCRdb, the public reads were trimmed at Q25 with fastp and aligned with MiXCR, with productive beta chains retained. CDR3 protein duplicates are merged, each entry listing the most common genes and DNA. Across this sample there are roughly 240,000 distinct CDR3 sequences, with more than 25% seen only once. About 4% of the sample is taken by the ten largest. The source material was blood, either unsorted or a sorted T cell fraction (not recorded which). All receptors derive from a male donor with ankylosing spondylitis or in good health (not recorded which).

V is TRBV20-1 and J is TRBJ2-7, with a possible D match to TRBD1 (6 bases). Germline V gene lookup returns CDR1 DFQATT and CDR2 SNEGSKA (reference sequence). The CDR3 length is 14 residues. With 3 bases removed from V and 0 bases from J, the gap between germline ends came to 12 bases. CDR3 amino acids: CSARGHRSSYEQYF. As DNA, the CDR3 is TGCAGTGCTAGGGGACACAGGAGCTCCTACGAGCAGTACTTC.

This clonotype was detected a few times. V and J are TRBV20-1 and TRBJ2-5; TRBD1 matches 7 bases. The germline V gene encodes CDR1 DFQATT and CDR2 SNEGSKA (reference sequence). The CDR3 runs 13 residues. The trim removed 6 bases at V and 5 bases at J, leaving 9 bases unmatched. The CDR3 DNA follows: TGCAGTGCCGCCAAGGGGGCGCTGGAGACCCAGTACTTC. It yields the protein CSAAKGALETQYF.

This sequence joins TRBV24-1 and TRBJ2-1; tentative D call: TRBD1 (5 bases). With 7 bases removed from V and 7 bases from J, the gap between germline ends came to 13 bases. This CDR3 region has 13 residues. Per the germline V gene, CDR1 is KGHDR and CDR2 is SFDVKD. Here the CDR3 reads CATRQGAKNEQFF. The CDR3, as DNA: TGTGCCACCAGGCAGGGCGCAAAGAATGAGCAGTTCTTC.

The V and J genes are TRBV20-1 and TRBJ2-1; perhaps TRBD2 as D (5 bases). Trimming removed 1 base at V and 7 bases at J, with 17 bases between. This CDR3 is 15 amino acids long. Looked up from germline, CDR1 is DFQATT and CDR2 is SNEGSKA (reference sequence). The DNA of the CDR3 is TGCAGTGCTAGAGCCGTATCAACCCGGGGTAATGAGCAGTTCTTC. Translating gives CSARAVSTRGNEQFF.

This clonotype was counted only a few times. V usage is TRBV20-1 and J usage is TRBJ2-5; possibly TRBD2 for D (6 bases). The CDR3 length is 17 residues. Germline assignment: CDR1 DFQATT and CDR2 SNEGSKA (reference sequence). The ends were cut back, 0 bases at V and 4 bases at J, with 21 bases in the middle. The CDR3 spells CSARDRPGRTPLETQYF. CDR3 coding DNA: TGCAGTGCTAGAGATCGGCCGGGGAGGACCCCATTAGAGACCCAGTACTTC.

This clonotype occurred a few times. V gene TRBV20-1 combines with J gene TRBJ1-2, with 11 bases fitting TRBD1. Per germline, CDR1 DFQATT and CDR2 SNEGSKA (reference sequence). The V gene end was trimmed by 7 bases and the J gene end by 3 bases; junction bases not matched to a gene: 7. The CDR3 length is 14 residues. The CDR3 protein is CSVAGTGGDYGYTF. The DNA for the CDR3 is TGCAGTGTTGCCGGGACAGGGGGAGACTATGGCTACACCTTC.

The table lists this clonotype with a few counts. The gene calls are TRBV12-3 or TRBV12-4 and TRBJ2-1, with D perhaps given as TRBD1 or TRBD2 (5 bases each). The CDR3 consists of 15 residues. V shed 3 bases and J shed 0 bases, with 9 bases lying between them. The CDR3 DNA reads TGTGCCAGCAGTTTTGGGGGTTCCTCCTACAATGAGCAGTTCTTC. Protein: CASSFGGSSYNEQFF.

This chain connects TRBV5-6 to TRBJ1-2; D is unclear. Deletions cut 3 bases from V and 4 bases from J, with 16 bases between. CDR3 length: 15 amino acids. CDR1 is SGHDT and CDR2 is YYEEEE in the germline V gene. The CDR3 region is CASSSLAGRAYGYTF. Here the CDR3 DNA reads TGTGCCAGCAGCTCTCTGGCCGGACGGGCCTATGGCTACACCTTC.

J is TRBJ2-6 and V is TRBV5-1; possibly TRBD1 for D (5 bases). V was cut by 4 bases and J by 0 bases, with 17 bases left in between. The CDR3 sequence is 18 residues long. CDR1 SGHRS and CDR2 YFSETQ come from the germline V gene. The DNA of the CDR3 is TGCGCCAGCAGCCGTAGGGGCGGTGCGCTCTCTGGGGCCAACGTCCTGACTTTC. As protein: CASSRRGGALSGANVLTF.

CDR3 loop: CASSSPMETQYF. The CDR3 DNA reads as TGTGCCAGCAGCTCCCCAATGGAGACCCAGTACTTC. This chain joins TRBV6-5 and TRBJ2-5, with no clear D. This CDR3 region has 12 residues. Trimming removed 6 bases from V and 5 bases from J, with 10 bases in between. The germline CDR1 and CDR2 sequences are MNHEY and SVGAGI.

V usage is TRBV20-1 and J usage is TRBJ2-7; D remains ambiguous. This CDR3 contains 12 residues. CDR1 and CDR2 from the germline V gene are DFQATT and SNEGSKA (reference sequence). V was shortened by 3 bases and J by 7 bases, with 13 bases between the two germline ends. Here the CDR3 reads CSASRPTLEQYF. The CDR3, as DNA: TGCAGTGCTAGCCGGCCGACGTTAGAGCAGTACTTC.

The rearrangement joins TRBV12-3 or TRBV12-4 to TRBJ2-7; D is uncertain. V was cut by 3 bases and J by 6 bases, with 9 bases left in between. The CDR3 is 12 residues long. The CDR3, as DNA: TGTGCCAGCAGTTTTTGGCGCGGCGAGCAGTACTTC. Translated, it gives CASSFWRGEQYF.

The chain joins TRBV20-1 to TRBJ1-2, with 7 bases matching TRBD1. The CDR3 consists of 14 residues. Germline V CDR1 and CDR2: DFQATT, SNEGSKA (reference sequence). The junction had 6 bases not matched to a gene; V was cut back by 3 bases and J by 2 bases. CDR3 coding DNA: TGCAGTGCTAGGCCGCCGACAGGGAACTATGGCTACACCTTC. This codes for CSARPPTGNYGYTF.

The chain carries TRBV9 and TRBJ1-5, with 9 nucleotides matching TRBD1. CDR1 is SGDLS, CDR2 YYNGEE, per germline. The CDR3 runs 14 residues. After removal of 3 bases from V and 6 bases from J, the junction contained 4 bases not matched to a gene. In nucleotides, the CDR3 is TGTGCCAGCAGCGGAACAGGGGGCGTTCAGCCCCAGCATTTT. Protein product: CASSGTGGVQPQHF.

The V and J genes are TRBV6-6 and TRBJ2-3; D unclear. CDR3 length: 12 amino acids. CDR1 and CDR2 (germline): MNHNY, SVGAGI (reference sequence). Trimming took off 8 bases at V and 0 bases at J, with 6 bases between the two ends. CDR3 DNA sequence: TGTGCCAGCGCCCGGAGCACAGATACGCAGTATTTT. Translation: CASARSTDTQYF.

In this sample, this clonotype turned up a few times. The chain recombines TRBV10-3 with TRBJ2-7, with a possible D match to TRBD1 (5 bases). Germline V gene lookup returns CDR1 ENHRY and CDR2 SYGVKD. This CDR3 has 16 residues. The V end was cut by 4 bases, the J end by 7 bases, with 23 bases between. DNA of the CDR3: TGTGCCATCAGTGGCGAAGGGGATTTAAGTTTAGGGGAGCAGTACTTC. Amino acids: CAISGEGDLSLGEQYF.

The chain couples TRBV12-3 or TRBV12-4 to TRBJ1-4, with D maybe TRBD1 (6 bases). With 5 bases removed from V and 10 bases from J, the gap between germline ends came to 26 bases. CDR3 length: 17 residues. The CDR3 is CASSPPLGGSVRRKLFF. The CDR3 region has the DNA TGTGCCAGCAGTCCCCCATTAGGGGGGTCCGTAAGACGAAAACTGTTTTTT.

The chain joins TRBV15 to TRBJ2-1; 7 positions agree with TRBD2. Germline loops: CDR1 LNHNV, CDR2 YYDKDF (reference sequence). The V and J ends lost 7 bases and 4 bases, in that order; junction bases with no gene match: 7. The CDR3 runs to 14 residues. Here the CDR3 reads CATIRTSGYNEQFF. In DNA, the CDR3 is TGTGCCACCATCCGGACTAGTGGGTACAATGAGCAGTTCTTC. Combining the CDR3 with reference TRBV15 and TRBJ2-1 gives the whole variable domain DAMVIQNPRYQVTQFGKPVTLSCSQTLNHNVMYWYQQKSSQAPKLLFHYYDKDFNNEADTPDNFQSRRPNTSFCFLDIRSPGLGDTAMYLCATIRTSGYNEQFFGPGTRLTVL.

The rearrangement joins TRBV10-3 to TRBJ1-5; D is uncertain. The V end was cut by 2 bases, the J end by 0 bases, with 11 bases between. This CDR3 is built from 16 residues. Germline V gene lookup returns CDR1 ENHRY and CDR2 SYGVKD. The CDR3 bases are TGTGCCATCAGTGAGGGTGGGGTTTATAGCAATCAGCCCCAGCATTTT. Protein: CAISEGGVYSNQPQHF.